The subject of this entry is one T cell receptor beta chain. The CDR3 is 14 residues long. The V and J ends lost 6 bases and 4 bases respectively, with 14 bases between them. This sample stems from a study of patients and donors after allogeneic stem cell transplantation. One entry per CDR3 protein, called by TCRdb with MiXCR from the RT-PCR reads. The table records 900,000 to 1,000,000 distinct CDR3 sequences, 18% of them present only once. This sequence was found in a human donor who was either an allogeneic HSCT recipient or a stem cell or donor lymphocyte infusion donor (not recorded which). It is not recorded whose cells these are; they may come from a transplant donor. The rearrangement uses TRBV12-3 or TRBV12-4 and TRBJ2-3, with D perhaps assigned TRBD1 or TRBD2 (5 bases each). Sequenced input: blood, either unsorted or a sorted T cell fraction (not recorded which). Written as DNA, the CDR3 is TGTGCCAGCAGGGGACGCAGTCGTGCAGATACGCAGTATTTT. Protein sequence: CASRGRSRADTQYF.